This is a list of T cell receptor beta chains from one sample in a study of T-cell reconstitution after alpha-beta-depleted transplantation in children. MiXCR, applied by TCRdb to the PCR reads, yields one record per CDR3 protein. Among a few hundred thousand distinct CDR3 sequences listed, around 12% were seen once. The input for sequencing was PBMCs from the stem cell graft donor, taken from the stem cell graft. Receptors originate from a human donor who donated a stem cell graft to a child with combined immunodeficiency. Each CDR3 is given with its conserved first and last residue. D genes are given only for firm matches. Clone size appears in some rows only: once, few, many, or a class for an expanded clone.

d_call,clone_size,v_call,j_call,cdr3_nt,cdr3_aa
TRBD1,NA,TRBV7-2,TRBJ2-7,TGTGCCAGCAGCTTTGGACAGGGACAAACCCAAGGCGAGCAGTACTTC,CASSFGQGQTQGEQYF
NA,NA,TRBV5-5,TRBJ2-1,TGTGCCAGCAGCCTTACCCGGGACATCTACAATGAGCAGTTCTTC,CASSLTRDIYNEQFF
NA,NA,TRBV7-2,TRBJ2-5,TGTGCCAGCAGCTTAGCGTTCGGGGAAGAGACCCAGTACTTC,CASSLAFGEETQYF
NA,NA,TRBV4-3,TRBJ2-1,TGCGCCAGCAGCCAAATACAGGGCCTCGGGCAGTTCTTC,CASSQIQGLGQFF
TRBD1,few,TRBV6-5,TRBJ1-6,TGTGCCAGCAGTTACTTACAGGGGCGGGGGAATTCACCCCTCCACTTT,CASSYLQGRGNSPLHF
TRBD1,many,TRBV30,TRBJ2-7,TGTGCCTGGAGTGTCCCTTGGGACAGCTCCTACGAGCAGTACTTC,CAWSVPWDSSYEQYF
TRBD1,NA,TRBV5-1,TRBJ2-6,TGCGCCAGCAGCTTCACCGCCATCGGGACAGGGGAAATATCTGGGGCCAACGTCCTGACTTTC,CASSFTAIGTGEISGANVLTF
NA,NA,TRBV7-8,TRBJ2-2,TGTGCCAGCAGCTTAGGAAAGGGGGGGTCCGGGGAGCTGTTTTTT,CASSLGKGGSGELFF
NA,few,TRBV24-1,TRBJ1-5,TGTGCCACCAGTGATTTTTCGGGGCCCCAGCATTTT,CATSDFSGPQHF
TRBD1,NA,TRBV20-1,TRBJ2-7,TGCAGTGCTAGAGCTTGGACAGGGAACTACGAGCAGTACTTC,CSARAWTGNYEQYF
TRBD2,NA,TRBV5-6,TRBJ2-5,TGTGCCAGCAGTGGACTAGCGGGGAACCGAGAGACCCAGTACTTC,CASSGLAGNRETQYF
NA,few,TRBV5-6,TRBJ1-1,TGTGCCAGCAGCCCAGACAGTGATATCACTGAAGCTTTCTTT,CASSPDSDITEAFF
NA,few,TRBV30,TRBJ2-7,TGTGCCTGGAATCTGGCAGGGAGCGACGAGCAGTACTTC,CAWNLAGSDEQYF
TRBD2,NA,TRBV7-2,TRBJ2-7,TGTGCCAGCAGCTCTAGCGGAACGCGGGAAAGCTACGAGCAGTACTTC,CASSSSGTRESYEQYF
NA,many,TRBV25-1,TRBJ2-7,TGTGCCAGCAGGGGCTCAATTGTCGAGCAGTACTTC,CASRGSIVEQYF
NA,many,TRBV12-3/TRBV12-4,TRBJ2-3,TGTGCCAGCAGTGTCACGACAGATACGCAGTATTTT,CASSVTTDTQYF
TRBD2,few,TRBV5-1,TRBJ2-5,TGCGCCAGCAGCTTGGTGGCTAGCGGGGGAGAGACCCAGTACTTC,CASSLVASGGETQYF
NA,few,TRBV3-1,TRBJ2-7,TGTGCCAGCAGCCAAGATGGAGCGGGTCTCGGGGTGTACTTC,CASSQDGAGLGVYF
TRBD1,once,TRBV6-1,TRBJ2-7,TGTGCCAGCAGCTGGGGACAGGGGGCGGGTGAGCAGTACTTC,CASSWGQGAGEQYF
NA,NA,TRBV5-6,TRBJ1-5,TGTGCCAGCAGCTTATACCAGGGACTCAATCAGCCCCAGCATTTT,CASSLYQGLNQPQHF
NA,many,TRBV9,TRBJ2-1,TGTGCCAGCAGCGCGCAACTAGTTCTAAATGAGCAGTTCTTC,CASSAQLVLNEQFF
NA,few,TRBV10-3,TRBJ1-2,TGTGCCATCAGTTCCGGACCGGAAAACTATGGCTACACCTTC,CAISSGPENYGYTF
NA,many,TRBV12-3/TRBV12-4,TRBJ1-2,TGTGCCAGCAGTCTCGGATCGGACTATGGCTACACCTTC,CASSLGSDYGYTF
NA,few,TRBV12-3/TRBV12-4,TRBJ2-3,TGTGCCAGCAGTTCACAAGAAATCGATACGCAGTATTTT,CASSSQEIDTQYF
NA,NA,TRBV27,TRBJ2-7,TGTGCCAGCACTCGATTCGGACAATTTTCCGAGCAGTACTTC,CASTRFGQFSEQYF
TRBD2,NA,TRBV30,TRBJ2-1,TGTGCCTGGAGTTCACCGGGACTAGCGGGATATGGGGAGCAGTTCTTC,CAWSSPGLAGYGEQFF
NA,many,TRBV5-6,TRBJ2-5,TGTGCCAGCAGCTTGGATTGGAGACCCCAGTACTTC,CASSLDWRPQYF
NA,NA,TRBV5-6,TRBJ2-2,TGTGCCAGCAGCTTGGAACCGTGGAGGAACACCGGGGAGCTGTTTTTT,CASSLEPWRNTGELFF